Described below is a single T cell receptor beta chain sequence and its context. The CDR3 extends 3 residues past the end of the read, so its final part is completed from the germline J gene. This entry belongs to a study of T cells in women clearing cervical HPV infection. The protocol was immunoSEQ multiplex PCR, while the TCRdb copy is restricted to in-frame clones and leaves out a portion. This table lists tens of thousands of clones. Trimming stripped 9 bases from V and 4 bases from J, with 9 bases between. Germline V CDR1 and CDR2: LNHNV, YYDKDF (reference sequence). CDR3 length equals 12 residues.

This chain links TRBV15 with TRBJ2-2; no clear D gene. What was sequenced was blood buffy coat. The sequence was collected from a woman aged 18-70 years with a cervical HPV16 infection that either progressed to CIN3+ or cleared (not recorded which). Partial CDR3 DNA: TGTGCCACGAGGTCCTCCACCGGGGAG. This translates into CATRSSTGE. The whole CDR3 protein is CATRSSTGELFF.